Listed below are T cell receptor beta chains from one sample, sequenced in a study of blood T cell repertoires in COVID-19. The repertoire was sequenced with immunoSEQ multiplex PCR; TCRdb's copy has only in-frame clones and lacks some. The data show about 180,000 clones, 80% to 90% seen once. The material sequenced was peripheral blood. Receptor source: a man between 65 and 85 years old with active or convalescent COVID-19. CDR3s include the opening cysteine and the closing phenylalanine or tryptophan. D genes are given only for firm matches.

D gene: -; V gene: TRBV7-2; J gene: TRBJ1-2; CDR3 protein: CASSRGGALNPYGYTF; CDR3 DNA: TGTGCCAGCAGCCGGGGGGGGGCGCTAAACCCCTATGGCTACACCTTC
D gene: -; V gene: TRBV7-2; J gene: TRBJ2-2; CDR3 protein: CASRPTGTNTGELFF; CDR3 DNA: TGTGCCAGCAGGCCGACAGGGACTAACACCGGGGAGCTGTTTTTT
D gene: TRBD1; V gene: TRBV5-1; J gene: TRBJ1-2; CDR3 protein: CASSLAGTGPSNYGYTF; CDR3 DNA: TGCGCCAGCAGCTTGGCCGGGACAGGACCCTCTAACTATGGCTACACCTTC
D gene: TRBD1; V gene: TRBV6-4; J gene: TRBJ2-2; CDR3 protein: CASSRQGNGELFF; CDR3 DNA: TGTGCCAGCAGCCGACAGGGAAACGGGGAGCTGTTTTTT
D gene: TRBD1; V gene: TRBV9; J gene: TRBJ2-5; CDR3 protein: CASSVGQAETQYF; CDR3 DNA: TGTGCCAGCAGCGTTGGACAGGCTGAGACCCAGTACTTC
D gene: -; V gene: TRBV5-1; J gene: TRBJ1-1; CDR3 protein: CASSLDGGTEAFF; CDR3 DNA: TGCGCCAGCAGCTTGGATGGGGGGACTGAAGCTTTCTTT
D gene: TRBD1; V gene: TRBV5-1; J gene: TRBJ2-1; CDR3 protein: CASSSGQQNEQFF; CDR3 DNA: TGCGCCAGCAGCTCGGGACAGCAGAATGAGCAGTTCTTC
D gene: -; V gene: TRBV14; J gene: TRBJ1-1; CDR3 protein: CASSQRKRTANTEAFF; CDR3 DNA: TGTGCCAGCAGCCAGAGAAAACGGACAGCGAACACTGAAGCTTTCTTT
D gene: -; V gene: TRBV10-3; J gene: TRBJ2-7; CDR3 protein: CAISESGSYEQYF; CDR3 DNA: TGTGCCATCAGTGAGTCGGGCAGCTACGAGCAGTACTTC
D gene: -; V gene: TRBV15; J gene: TRBJ2-5; CDR3 protein: CATSRDGTGQQETQYF; CDR3 DNA: TGTGCCACCAGCAGAGATGGAACAGGGCAACAAGAGACCCAGTACTTC
D gene: -; V gene: TRBV5-4; J gene: TRBJ2-5; CDR3 protein: CASSLPTVQETQYF; CDR3 DNA: TGTGCCAGCAGCTTGCCAACAGTCCAAGAGACCCAGTACTTC
D gene: TRBD2; V gene: TRBV19; J gene: TRBJ2-3; CDR3 protein: CASSKKGLAGKSDTQYF; CDR3 DNA: TGTGCCAGTAGTAAGAAGGGACTAGCGGGAAAGTCAGATACGCAGTATTTT
D gene: TRBD2; V gene: TRBV28; J gene: TRBJ2-1; CDR3 protein: CASSTPGDSSGLAGYNEQFF; CDR3 DNA: TGTGCCAGCAGTACACCGGGGGACAGTTCGGGACTAGCGGGCTACAATGAGCAGTTCTTC
D gene: -; V gene: TRBV28; J gene: TRBJ2-1; CDR3 protein: CASSLSIAVVSNEQFF; CDR3 DNA: TGTGCCAGCAGTTTATCCATAGCTGTGGTCTCCAATGAGCAGTTCTTC
D gene: -; V gene: TRBV5-8; J gene: TRBJ1-5; CDR3 protein: CASSLNRDQPQHF; CDR3 DNA: TGTGCCAGCAGCTTGAACAGGGATCAGCCCCAGCATTTT
D gene: TRBD1; V gene: TRBV2; J gene: TRBJ1-2; CDR3 protein: CASMRTGNYGYTF; CDR3 DNA: TGTGCCAGCATGAGGACAGGCAACTATGGCTACACCTTC
D gene: -; V gene: TRBV9; J gene: TRBJ2-2; CDR3 protein: CASSVAGVGNTGELFF; CDR3 DNA: TGTGCCAGCAGCGTTGCAGGTGTCGGAAACACCGGGGAGCTGTTTTTT
D gene: -; V gene: TRBV29-1; J gene: TRBJ1-1; CDR3 protein: CSVVWLQQGIMNTEAFF; CDR3 DNA: TGCAGCGTTGTCTGGCTCCAACAGGGAATTATGAACACTGAAGCTTTCTTT
D gene: TRBD1; V gene: TRBV19; J gene: TRBJ1-1; CDR3 protein: CASSPRQGYNTEAFF; CDR3 DNA: TGTGCCAGTAGCCCCCGACAGGGGTATAACACTGAAGCTTTCTTT
D gene: -; V gene: TRBV18; J gene: TRBJ1-5; CDR3 protein: CASSPGQLNQPQHF; CDR3 DNA: TGTGCCAGCTCGCCCGGACAGTTAAATCAGCCCCAGCATTTT
D gene: TRBD2; V gene: TRBV10-1; J gene: TRBJ2-5; CDR3 protein: CASSDSGGETQYF; CDR3 DNA: TGCGCCAGCAGTGATAGCGGGGGTGAGACCCAGTACTTC
D gene: TRBD1; V gene: TRBV28; J gene: TRBJ1-1; CDR3 protein: CASSPIGTGNTEAFF; CDR3 DNA: TGTGCCAGCAGTCCTATTGGGACAGGGAACACTGAAGCTTTCTTT
D gene: TRBD2; V gene: TRBV5-1; J gene: TRBJ2-3; CDR3 protein: CASSLVAGLTDTQYF; CDR3 DNA: TGCGCCAGCAGCTTGGTAGCGGGACTCACAGATACGCAGTATTTT
D gene: TRBD2; V gene: TRBV7-2; J gene: TRBJ2-7; CDR3 protein: CASSQQGLAGSYEQYF; CDR3 DNA: TGTGCCAGCAGCCAACAGGGACTAGCGGGTTCCTACGAGCAGTACTTC
D gene: -; V gene: TRBV7-2; J gene: TRBJ1-6; CDR3 protein: CASSSWGGRDSPLHF; CDR3 DNA: TGTGCCAGCAGCTCCTGGGGGGGGAGAGATTCACCCCTCCACTTT
D gene: -; V gene: TRBV28; J gene: TRBJ1-1; CDR3 protein: CAAGGHLNTEAFF; CDR3 DNA: TGTGCCGCGGGGGGACATTTGAACACTGAAGCTTTCTTT
D gene: TRBD1; V gene: TRBV30; J gene: TRBJ1-5; CDR3 protein: CAWGGQHSNQPQHF; CDR3 DNA: TGTGCCTGGGGGGGACAGCATAGCAATCAGCCCCAGCATTTT
D gene: -; V gene: TRBV28; J gene: TRBJ1-2; CDR3 protein: CASSLSNNYAGYTF; CDR3 DNA: TGTGCCAGCAGTTTGTCCAACAATTACGCTGGCTACACCTTC
D gene: TRBD2; V gene: TRBV28; J gene: TRBJ2-1; CDR3 protein: CASRLGGSSYNEQFF; CDR3 DNA: TGTGCCAGCAGACTCGGCGGGAGCTCCTACAATGAGCAGTTCTTC
D gene: -; V gene: TRBV3-1/TRBV3-2; J gene: TRBJ2-1; CDR3 protein: CATRNVNEQFF; CDR3 DNA: TGTGCCACGCGGAACGTCAATGAGCAGTTCTTC
D gene: -; V gene: TRBV27; J gene: TRBJ1-1; CDR3 protein: CASRHSGGLLTEAFF; CDR3 DNA: TGTGCCAGCAGACATTCCGGGGGGCTCCTCACTGAAGCTTTCTTT
D gene: TRBD1; V gene: TRBV7-2; J gene: TRBJ2-2; CDR3 protein: CASSSTGGVGELFF; CDR3 DNA: TGTGCCAGCAGCTCCACAGGGGGCGTCGGGGAGCTGTTTTTT
D gene: TRBD2; V gene: TRBV7-3; J gene: TRBJ2-7; CDR3 protein: CASSPKLAGGPNEQYF; CDR3 DNA: TGTGCCAGCAGCCCAAAACTAGCGGGAGGGCCGAACGAGCAGTACTTC
D gene: -; V gene: TRBV3-1/TRBV3-2; J gene: TRBJ2-4; CDR3 protein: CASSPRTLGGKNIQYF; CDR3 DNA: TGTGCCAGCAGCCCACGGACCCTCGGAGGCAAAAACATTCAGTACTTC
D gene: TRBD2; V gene: TRBV7-8; J gene: TRBJ2-5; CDR3 protein: CASSLRLGGGAQETQYF; CDR3 DNA: TGTGCCAGCAGCCTGCGCCTTGGGGGGGGAGCTCAAGAGACCCAGTACTTC
D gene: -; V gene: TRBV2; J gene: TRBJ1-2; CDR3 protein: CASSSRTEGGGYTF; CDR3 DNA: TGTGCCAGCTCTAGTAGGACCGAGGGAGGTGGCTACACCTTC
D gene: -; V gene: TRBV7-2; J gene: TRBJ2-7; CDR3 protein: CASSPRGRGYEQYF; CDR3 DNA: TGTGCCAGCAGCCCCAGGGGCAGGGGCTACGAGCAGTACTTC
D gene: TRBD1; V gene: TRBV27; J gene: TRBJ2-3; CDR3 protein: CASSLRGTGAAYTQYF; CDR3 DNA: TGTGCCAGCAGCCTAAGGGGGACAGGGGCTGCTTATACGCAGTATTTT
D gene: TRBD1; V gene: TRBV11-2; J gene: TRBJ2-3; CDR3 protein: CASSLRGLDTQYF; CDR3 DNA: TGTGCCAGCAGCTTAAGGGGGCTAGATACGCAGTATTTT
D gene: -; V gene: TRBV5-5; J gene: TRBJ1-1; CDR3 protein: CASRPVTVGTEAFF; CDR3 DNA: TGTGCCAGCAGACCGGTTACAGTGGGCACTGAAGCTTTCTTT
D gene: TRBD2; V gene: TRBV28; J gene: TRBJ2-1; CDR3 protein: CASSPDRVLSGRAIVVRWNEQFF; CDR3 DNA: TGTGCCAGCAGTCCCGACCGGGTGTTGAGCGGGAGGGCCATAGTGGTGCGGTGGAATGAGCAGTTCTTC
D gene: TRBD2; V gene: TRBV24-1; J gene: TRBJ2-1; CDR3 protein: CATSDSAGAANEQFF; CDR3 DNA: TGTGCCACCAGTGATTCAGCGGGAGCAGCCAATGAGCAGTTCTTC
D gene: -; V gene: TRBV5-5; J gene: TRBJ1-5; CDR3 protein: CASSLGGTFNQPQHF; CDR3 DNA: TGTGCCAGCAGCTTGGGCGGGACCTTCAATCAGCCCCAGCATTTT
D gene: -; V gene: TRBV4-1; J gene: TRBJ2-7; CDR3 protein: CASSQGDTSPGQYF; CDR3 DNA: TGCGCCAGCAGCCAAGGGGACACCAGCCCCGGGCAGTACTTC
D gene: -; V gene: TRBV7-8; J gene: TRBJ2-1; CDR3 protein: CASSLLGGLNEQFF; CDR3 DNA: TGTGCCAGCAGCCTGCTGGGGGGATTGAATGAGCAGTTCTTC
D gene: -; V gene: TRBV18; J gene: TRBJ2-2; CDR3 protein: CASSPIGRFANTGELFF; CDR3 DNA: TGTGCCAGCTCACCCATCGGCAGGTTCGCGAACACCGGGGAGCTGTTTTTT
D gene: TRBD1; V gene: TRBV5-1; J gene: TRBJ2-1; CDR3 protein: CASSWGTGGNNEQFF; CDR3 DNA: TGCGCCAGCAGCTGGGGGACAGGGGGGAACAATGAGCAGTTCTTC
D gene: TRBD1; V gene: TRBV5-1; J gene: TRBJ1-1; CDR3 protein: CASSFPSGQGPSNTEAFF; CDR3 DNA: TGCGCCAGCAGCTTTCCGTCGGGACAGGGCCCTTCAAACACTGAAGCTTTCTTT
D gene: -; V gene: TRBV5-1; J gene: TRBJ1-1; CDR3 protein: CASSPVPPVTEAFF; CDR3 DNA: TGCGCCAGCAGCCCCGTTCCGCCGGTAACTGAAGCTTTCTTT